These 27 T cell receptor beta chains came from one sample sequenced in a study of T cells after posttransplantation cyclophosphamide. Controls had myeloablative marrow grafts with methotrexate and calcineurin inhibitor, sampled at 1 year. Here immunoSEQ multiplex PCR was the method, and the copy in TCRdb shows in-frame clones only, minus some. The data contain about 21,000 clones, more than 80% of them seen just once; the ten biggest clones take up about 2%. The sample consisted of PBMCs, taken approximately 370 days after allogeneic stem cell transplant with calcineurin inhibitor and methotrexate. The receptors stem from a female patient aged 25-39 years who received an allogeneic stem cell transplant from an unrelated donor, was CMV-positive, and had acute and chronic GVHD. Some of the T cells may derive from the graft donor.

This rearrangement joins TRBV5-5 to TRBJ2-3; D perhaps matches TRBD1 (6 bases). V was pared by 2 bases and J by 2 bases, with 12 bases between. CDR3 length: 15 amino acids. From germline, CDR1 is SGHKS and CDR2 YYEKEE (reference sequence). The CDR3 bases are TGTGCCAGCAGCTTTGAGAGGGGGTACACAGATACGCAGTATTTT. This sequence encodes CASSFERGYTDTQYF.

The V and J genes are TRBV6-5 and TRBJ2-7; 7 bases fit TRBD1. CDR1 is MNHEY and CDR2 is SVGAGI in the germline V gene. V was clipped by 2 bases and J by 0 bases; unmatched bases: 4. The CDR3 totals 15 residues. The CDR3 sequence: CASSYPGQCSYEQYV. The CDR3 DNA reads TGTGCCAGCAGTTACCCGGGACAGTGCTCCTACGAGCAGTACGTC.

This chain uses TRBV9 with TRBJ2-3; 14 bases align to TRBD2. This CDR3 is 21 amino acids long. V shed 1 base and J 6 bases; nucleotides not matched to a gene: 19. Germline V gene data show CDR1 as SGDLS and CDR2 as YYNGEE. The CDR3 coding sequence is TGTGCCAGCAGCGTACTTCCGGGACTAGCGGGAGTTCGACACTCAGGGGATACGCAGTATTTT. It yields the protein CASSVLPGLAGVRHSGDTQYF.

V is TRBV30 and J is TRBJ2-5; 10 bases align to TRBD2. The length of the CDR3 is 16 residues. The germline V gene encodes CDR1 GTSNPN and CDR2 SVGIG (reference sequence). J was trimmed by 5 bases and V by 1 base; bases with no gene match: 10. The CDR3 reads CAWSGSGRGRSETQYF. As DNA, the CDR3 is TGTGCCTGGAGTGGCAGCGGGAGGGGGCGTTCCGAGACCCAGTACTTC.

This clone showed up just a few times. The chain links TRBV10-3 to TRBJ2-1; D is possibly TRBD2 (6 bases). Germline V gives CDR1 ENHRY, CDR2 SYGVKD. The CDR3 contains 15 residues. V dropped 3 bases and J dropped 10 bases, with 19 bases sitting between them. Here the CDR3 reads CAISDHSGSLGEQFF. CDR3 in DNA: TGTGCCATCAGTGATCATAGCGGCTCACTAGGGGAGCAGTTCTTC.

This clone has more than one count but fewer than ten. J is TRBJ1-2 and V is TRBV4-1; 8 bases are a match to TRBD1. Unmatched junction bases numbered 11, after V lost 1 base and J lost 7 bases. The CDR3 is made up of 16 amino acids. The germline CDR1 and CDR2 sequences are MGHRA and YSYEKL. CDR3 sequence (DNA): TGCGCCAGCAGCCAAGGCTGGGCCAGGGGGCCGACTGGCTACACCTTC. Protein: CASSQGWARGPTGYTF.

The rearrangement uses TRBV11-3 and TRBJ2-5; TRBD1 aligns across 8 bases. This CDR3 contains 18 residues. With 0 bases clipped from V and 1 base from J, the junction kept 10 bases outside the gene matches. Germline lookup yields CDR1 SGHNT and CDR2 YENEEA. The CDR3 region is CASSLDVTQGVIQETQYF. In DNA, the CDR3 is TGTGCCAGCAGCTTAGATGTTACACAGGGGGTGATCCAAGAGACCCAGTACTTC.

The V and J genes are TRBV6-1 and TRBJ2-7, with D possibly being TRBD1 (6 bases). Trimming stripped 5 bases from V and 2 bases from J, with 10 bases between. CDR1 and CDR2 from the germline V gene are MNHNS and SASEGT. The CDR3 is 13 residues long. The CDR3, as DNA: TGTGCCAGCAGTAAGACAGGTACCTACGAGCAGTACTTC. This codes for CASSKTGTYEQYF.

The V and J genes are TRBV6-1 and TRBJ2-6; 7 bases map to TRBD1. Germline assignment: CDR1 MNHNS and CDR2 SASEGT. Trimming at V came to 6 bases and at J to 3 bases, leaving 5 bases not matched to a gene. CDR3 size: 15 residues. The CDR3: CASRRQGSGANVLTF. DNA for the CDR3: TGTGCCAGCAGACGACAGGGTAGTGGGGCCAACGTCCTGACTTTC.

The CDR3 spells CASSFPGQAEQFF. Written as DNA, the CDR3 is TGTGCCAGCAGTTTCCCCGGACAGGCAGAGCAGTTCTTC. This chain joins TRBV27 and TRBJ2-1, with 7 bases lining up with TRBD1. Trimming removed 3 bases from V and 10 bases from J; junction bases left unmatched: 6. The germline V gene has CDR1 MNHEY and CDR2 SMNVEV (reference sequence). CDR3 length: 13 residues.

The chain joins TRBV19 to TRBJ2-3, with 8 positions matching TRBD1. This CDR3 spans 15 amino acids. V lost 5 bases to trimming and J lost 6 bases; unmatched junction nucleotides: 10. Germline V gives CDR1 LNHDA, CDR2 SQIVND (reference sequence). This chain's CDR3 is CASSFGQGLRDTQYF. The CDR3 region has the DNA TGTGCCAGTAGTTTCGGACAGGGACTCAGGGATACGCAGTATTTT. Combining the CDR3 with reference TRBV19 and TRBJ2-3 gives the whole variable domain DGGITQSPKYLFRKEGQNVTLSCEQNLNHDAMYWYRQDPGQGLRLIYYSQIVNDFQKGDIAEGYSVSREKKESFPLTVTSAQKNPTAFYLCASSFGQGLRDTQYFGPGTRLTVL.

V gene TRBV28 combines with J gene TRBJ2-5; 13 bases fit TRBD2. This CDR3 has 19 amino acids. V shed 3 bases, J shed 4 bases, and the junction held 14 bases outside the gene matches. The germline CDR1 and CDR2 sequences are MDHEN and SYDVKM. CDR3 residues: CASSFPLTSGRTRRETQYF. As DNA, the CDR3 is TGTGCCAGCAGTTTTCCTTTGACTAGCGGGAGGACCAGAAGAGAGACCCAGTACTTC.

The V and J genes are TRBV6-5 and TRBJ1-2, with D maybe TRBD1 (5 bases). The CDR3 has 15 amino acids. Trimming took off 5 bases at V and 1 base at J, with 14 bases between the two ends. The V gene's germline CDR1 is MNHEY and CDR2 SVGAGI. The CDR3 DNA reads TGTGCCAGCAGTCCCGCAGGGTTGGATAACTATGGCTACACCTTC. This translates into CASSPAGLDNYGYTF.

The chain combines TRBV30 with TRBJ2-2, with D hard to call. V shed 5 bases and J shed 4 bases, with 11 bases lying between them. Germline assignment: CDR1 GTSNPN and CDR2 SVGIG (reference sequence). The CDR3 contains 13 residues. CDR3 nucleotide sequence: TGTGCCTGGGGGCCGGCCCTCACCGGGGAGCTGTTTTTT. This translates into CAWGPALTGELFF.

On this clone: The junction differs from germline at one of its ends, possibly a read error. The rearrangement joins TRBV10-2 to TRBJ2-3; 12 nucleotides line up with TRBD2. The V gene's germline CDR1 is WSHSY and CDR2 SAAADI. This CDR3 is built from 18 residues. The CDR3: CATSEHLGLAGPTDTQYF. In nucleotides, the CDR3 is TGCGCCACCAGTGAGCATTTAGGACTAGCGGGACCCACAGATACGCAGTATTTT.

The chain couples TRBV9 to TRBJ2-5, with 11 bases aligning to TRBD2. With 0 bases clipped from V and 5 bases from J, the junction kept 3 bases outside the gene matches. From germline, CDR1 is SGDLS and CDR2 YYNGEE. CDR3 size: 15 residues. The chain's CDR3 is CASSVGLAGLETQYF. CDR3 bases: TGTGCCAGCAGCGTAGGACTAGCGGGATTGGAGACCCAGTACTTC.

The V and J genes are TRBV19 and TRBJ2-3; D is undetermined. V was trimmed by 6 bases and J by 2 bases, leaving 12 bases between them. Per the germline V gene, CDR1 is LNHDA and CDR2 is SQIVND (reference sequence). The CDR3 totals 14 residues. CDR3 in amino acids: CASRAVGATDTQYF. CDR3 in DNA: TGTGCCAGTAGGGCGGTCGGCGCCACAGATACGCAGTATTTT.

The genes are TRBV5-1 and TRBJ2-3, with 9 positions matching TRBD2. J lost 6 bases, V lost 4 bases, and 6 bases had no gene match. The CDR3 is 14 residues long. Germline V gene data show CDR1 as SGHRS and CDR2 as YFSETQ. CDR3: CASSPGLATDTQYF. CDR3 nucleotides: TGCGCCAGCAGCCCTGGACTAGCGACTGATACGCAGTATTTT.

The chain carries TRBV7-6 and TRBJ2-1; 16 bases align to TRBD2. Losses at the gene ends were 5 bases for V and 8 bases for J; bases not matched to a gene: 3. This CDR3 comprises 15 residues. Per germline, CDR1 SGHVS and CDR2 FNYEAQ. The CDR3 region is CASSVGLAGGHEQFF. Written as DNA, the CDR3 is TGTGCCAGCAGCGTGGGACTAGCGGGAGGGCATGAGCAGTTCTTC. Full variable domain (outside the CDR3, taken from reference TRBV7-6 and TRBJ2-1): GAGVSQSPRYKVTKRGQDVALRCDPISGHVSLYWYRQALGQGPEFLTYFNYEAQQDKSGLPNDRFSAERPEGSISTLTIQRTEQRDSAMYRCASSVGLAGGHEQFFGPGTRLTVL.

The chain employs TRBV6-6 and TRBJ2-1; a weak D match, TRBD2 (5 bases). Germline loops: CDR1 MNHNY, CDR2 SVGAGI (reference sequence). The CDR3 length is 13 residues. Trimming left V 6 bases short and J 8 bases short, with 14 bases between. In DNA form, the CDR3 reads TGTGCCAGCAGCTCGAGGGTGATCGATGAGCAGTTCTTC. Its protein product is CASSSRVIDEQFF.

The chain carries TRBV19 and TRBJ2-1, with 10 nucleotides matching TRBD2. Germline CDR1 is LNHDA and CDR2 is SQIVND (reference sequence). CDR3 length equals 17 residues. V lost 7 bases, J lost 3 bases, and 12 bases stayed unmatched. The DNA for the CDR3 is TGTGCCAGTACTAGTCTAGCGGGAGCATCGGTCTACAATGAGCAGTTCTTC. Protein product: CASTSLAGASVYNEQFF.

The genes are TRBV10-3 and TRBJ2-7; D possibly corresponds to TRBD1 (5 bases). The germline gives CDR1 ENHRY, CDR2 SYGVKD. Trimming took 0 bases from V and 3 from J, leaving 9 bases between them. CDR3 length: 14 amino acids. The CDR3 protein is CAISESAGNYEQYV. The CDR3 DNA follows: TGTGCCATCAGTGAGTCAGCAGGGAACTACGAGCAGTACGTC.

CDR3 amino acids: CATSRANYGYTF. The CDR3 DNA follows: TGTGCCACCTCCAGGGCTAACTATGGCTACACCTTC. The chain combines TRBV19 with TRBJ1-2, with TRBD1 as a possible D gene (5 bases). The CDR3 spans 12 residues. The V gene lost 10 bases and the J gene lost 0 bases, with 9 bases spanning the gap. Germline values: CDR1 LNHDA, CDR2 SQIVND (reference sequence).

V and J are TRBV6-1 and TRBJ2-3, with 7 bases matching TRBD2. Germline V gene lookup returns CDR1 MNHNS and CDR2 SASEGT. V was clipped by 7 bases and J by 6 bases; unmatched bases: 7. The length of the CDR3 is 13 residues. CDR3 nucleotides: TGTGCCAGCACGTCGGGAGGTTGGGATACGCAGTATTTT. The encoded protein is CASTSGGWDTQYF.

The rearrangement links TRBV29-1 to TRBJ2-1, with a tentative D call TRBD2 (5 bases). The CDR3 runs 12 residues. Trimming shortened V by 7 bases and J by 6 bases, and 13 bases separated the two germline ends. CDR1 and CDR2 from the germline V gene are SQVTM and ANQGSEA. Written as DNA, the CDR3 is TGCAGCGCCCTGGAAGGGAGCAATGAGCAGTTCTTC. Protein product: CSALEGSNEQFF.

The V gene is TRBV10-1, the J gene TRBJ1-2; D perhaps matches TRBD1 (5 bases). This CDR3 spans 15 amino acids. The V end was cut by 6 bases, the J end by 6 bases, with 20 bases between. Germline-derived CDR1 and CDR2 are WNHNN and SYGVQD (reference sequence). The CDR3 is CASSPGGASFNGYTF. CDR3 bases: TGCGCCAGCAGCCCCGGGGGTGCAAGTTTCAATGGCTACACCTTC.

The CDR3: CASSGGDDRVWQPQHF. The CDR3 bases are TGTGCCAGCAGTGGCGGGGATGACAGGGTATGGCAGCCCCAGCATTTT. V gene TRBV6-1 combines with J gene TRBJ1-5; TRBD1 aligns across 7 bases. Trimming at V came to 4 bases and at J to 7 bases, leaving 13 bases not matched to a gene. Germline CDR1 reads MNHNS; CDR2 reads SASEGT. This CDR3 region has 16 residues.